A selection of T cell receptor beta chains follows, all from one sample in a study of T cells in Graves' hyperthyroidism and ophthalmopathy. One entry per CDR3 protein, called by TCRdb with MiXCR from the multiplex PCR reads. The sample has 300,000 to 450,000 distinct CDR3 sequences; approximately 14% are singletons. Specimen: blood. These receptor sequences come from a woman aged 18-29 years with Graves' hyperthyroidism that later progressed to Graves' ophthalmopathy. Both conserved end residues are part of each CDR3. A D gene is named only where the DNA matches it firmly. Only some rows state a clone size, as once, few, many or a class for expanded clones.

V: TRBV5-1
J: TRBJ1-1
size: once
D: NA
CDR3: CASRHSDHPSTEAFF
DNA: TGCGCCAGCAGACACTCGGACCACCCGTCGACTGAAGCTTTCTTT

V: TRBV28
J: TRBJ2-7
size: few
D: TRBD1
CDR3: CASSLTGVVEQYF
DNA: TGTGCCAGCAGTCTAACAGGGGTGGTCGAGCAGTACTTC

V: TRBV28
J: TRBJ1-4
size: NA
D: NA
CDR3: CASSSPGRPTLFF
DNA: TGTGCCAGCAGTTCTCCGGGCCGTCCTACACTGTTTTTT

V: TRBV18
J: TRBJ2-1
size: many
D: TRBD2
CDR3: CASSPWGGAYNEQFF
DNA: TGTGCCAGCTCACCATGGGGGGGGGCCTACAATGAGCAGTTCTTC

V: TRBV7-9
J: TRBJ1-2
size: NA
D: NA
CDR3: CASSQDRYTNYGYTF
DNA: TGTGCCAGCAGCCAAGACCGATACACTAACTATGGCTACACCTTC

V: TRBV6-1
J: TRBJ2-7
size: NA
D: NA
CDR3: CASSNRAPYEQYF
DNA: TGTGCCAGCAGCAACCGGGCCCCCTACGAGCAGTACTTC

V: TRBV12-3/TRBV12-4
J: TRBJ2-5
size: many
D: NA
CDR3: CASSLQSSVGRQETQYF
DNA: TGTGCCAGCAGTTTGCAGTCCTCAGTGGGTAGGCAAGAGACCCAGTACTTC

V: TRBV6-6
J: TRBJ2-6
size: few
D: NA
CDR3: CASSYFGGPGANVLTF
DNA: TGTGCCAGCAGTTACTTCGGGGGGCCCGGGGCCAACGTCCTGACTTTC

V: TRBV20-1
J: TRBJ2-5
size: many
D: NA
CDR3: CSAIERYQETQYF
DNA: TGCAGTGCTATCGAACGGTACCAAGAGACCCAGTACTTC

V: TRBV7-9
J: TRBJ2-7
size: NA
D: NA
CDR3: CASRATGDSTYEQYF
DNA: TGTGCCAGCAGGGCCACGGGGGATAGCACCTACGAGCAGTACTTC

V: TRBV20-1
J: TRBJ1-1
size: NA
D: NA
CDR3: CSANRGPNTEAFF
DNA: TGCAGTGCTAATCGGGGCCCGAACACTGAAGCTTTCTTT

V: TRBV5-8
J: TRBJ2-7
size: few
D: TRBD1
CDR3: CASSSYRGHEQYF
DNA: TGTGCCAGCAGCTCATACAGGGGGCACGAGCAGTACTTC

V: TRBV6-1
J: TRBJ2-1
size: few
D: TRBD1
CDR3: CASTWPGGAVNGQFF
DNA: TGTGCCAGCACGTGGCCAGGGGGCGCAGTCAATGGGCAGTTCTTC

V: TRBV5-6
J: TRBJ2-7
size: many
D: NA
CDR3: CASSLVPGSSYEQYF
DNA: TGTGCCAGCAGCTTGGTCCCAGGAAGCTCCTACGAGCAGTACTTC